The 22 T cell receptor beta chains presented below share a single source sample, sequenced in a study of shared clonotypes between healthy human individuals. Terminally differentiated effector memory CD45RA+ cells were excluded by CCR7 positive selection of CD45RO-negative cells. The table came from immunoSEQ multiplex PCR; TCRdb's copy has only in-frame clones and leaves some out. This table has around 2,000,000 clones, 85% to 95% appearing once. The sequenced sample consisted of naive CD8+ T cells sorted from blood. All receptors derive from a man aged 18 to 30 in good health.

The chain is built from TRBV11-2 and TRBJ2-5, with D unclear. Trimming removed 5 bases at V and 4 bases at J, with 17 bases between. Germline V gene data show CDR1 as SGHAT and CDR2 as FQNNGV. The CDR3 sequence is 15 residues long. CDR3 sequence: CASSPVDRSGETQYF. The CDR3, as DNA: TGTGCCAGCAGCCCAGTTGATAGGTCGGGAGAGACCCAGTACTTC.

CDR3 protein: CASSLSSGLNGYTF. The DNA of the CDR3 is TGTGCCAGCAGCTTAAGCAGTGGGTTGAATGGCTACACCTTC. J is TRBJ1-2 and V is TRBV7-9; D is undetermined. The length of the CDR3 is 14 residues. Trimming cost V 2 bases and J 6 bases, with 13 bases left between them. Per the germline V gene, CDR1 is SEHNR and CDR2 is FQNEAQ (reference sequence).

The chain recombines TRBV10-2 with TRBJ2-5; tentatively, D is TRBD2 (5 bases). V was shortened by 3 bases and J by 1 base, with 15 bases between the two germline ends. Per germline, CDR1 WSHSY and CDR2 SAAADI. This CDR3 comprises 16 residues. CDR3 DNA sequence: TGCGCCAGCAGTGATGCACATTCGGGGATCCAAGAGACCCAGTACTTC. Its translation: CASSDAHSGIQETQYF.

The V and J genes are TRBV27 and TRBJ2-7; tentatively, D is TRBD1 or TRBD2 (5 bases each). Germline CDR1 reads MNHEY; CDR2 reads SMNVEV (reference sequence). Trimming stripped 5 bases from V and 4 bases from J, with 15 bases between. The CDR3 is 14 amino acids. CDR3 sequence (DNA): TGTGCCAGCAGTCTCGGACACCCGGGGTACGAGCAGTACTTC. Amino acid sequence: CASSLGHPGYEQYF.

V and J are TRBV5-1 and TRBJ1-1; no reliable D call. In germline, CDR1 is SGHRS, CDR2 YFSETQ. The V gene lost 1 base and the J gene lost 6 bases, with 16 bases spanning the gap. This CDR3 has 15 amino acids. Written as DNA, the CDR3 is TGCGCCAGCAGCTTGATGGCGGGCGCCGGGGCTGAAGCTTTCTTT. This codes for CASSLMAGAGAEAFF.

This clone occurred once. The V and J genes are TRBV9 and TRBJ2-7; no clear D. V was trimmed by 3 bases and J by 6 bases, leaving 13 bases between them. This CDR3 contains 13 residues. Germline loops: CDR1 SGDLS, CDR2 YYNGEE. CDR3 sequence (DNA): TGTGCCAGCAGCGGGGCCTCCATGGGCGAGCAGTACTTC. It yields the protein CASSGASMGEQYF.

This clone was recorded once. The V and J genes are TRBV28 and TRBJ1-1; 9 bases are shared with TRBD1. Germline CDR1 is MDHEN and CDR2 is SYDVKM. The CDR3 contains 16 residues. The V segment lost 3 bases and the J segment 7 bases; nucleotides outside the gene matches: 12. CDR3 nucleotides: TGTGCCAGCAGTTTCAGGGACAGGGTCGGGCTGAATGAAGCTTTCTTT. It translates to CASSFRDRVGLNEAFF.

The rearrangement uses TRBV4-1 and TRBJ2-7; a possible D gene is TRBD2 (6 bases). Looked up from germline, CDR1 is MGHRA and CDR2 is YSYEKL. V shed 1 base and J shed 6 bases, with 16 bases lying between them. The length of the CDR3 is 15 residues. Written as DNA, the CDR3 is TGCGCCAGCAGCCAAGGACCGGGAGTGGTTTCCGAGCAGTACTTC. It codes for CASSQGPGVVSEQYF.

The chain links TRBV7-9 to TRBJ2-7; 11 bases align to TRBD2. The CDR3 has 16 residues. The junction had 11 bases not matched to a gene; V was cut back by 4 bases and J by 6 bases. The germline CDR1 and CDR2 sequences are SEHNR and FQNEAQ (reference sequence). The CDR3 spells CASSSEPLAGGGEQYF. The CDR3 DNA reads TGTGCCAGCAGCTCCGAACCTCTAGCGGGGGGTGGCGAGCAGTACTTC.

This rearrangement joins TRBV9 to TRBJ2-5, with D perhaps TRBD2 (7 bases). CDR3 length: 15 amino acids. CDR1 is SGDLS, CDR2 YYNGEE, per germline. Trimming left V 2 bases short and J 5 bases short, with 16 bases between. The CDR3 region is CASSVRGGDRETQYF. The DNA for the CDR3 is TGTGCCAGCAGCGTGAGGGGGGGCGACCGTGAGACCCAGTACTTC.

The chain recombines TRBV6-5 with TRBJ1-5; 7 nucleotides line up with TRBD1. Trimming took 6 bases from V and 7 from J; bases not matched to a gene: 9. There are 14 residues in the CDR3. The germline CDR1 and CDR2 sequences are MNHEY and SVGAGI. CDR3 loop: CASSRQGWAQPQHF. The CDR3 nucleotides are TGTGCCAGCAGCCGACAGGGTTGGGCCCAGCCCCAGCATTTT.

This sequence joins TRBV13 and TRBJ2-7; 11 bases agree with TRBD2. This CDR3 spans 14 amino acids. Trimming took 5 bases from V and 6 from J; bases not matched to a gene: 6. CDR1 and CDR2 from the germline V gene are PRHDT and FYEKMQ (reference sequence). The CDR3 DNA follows: TGTGCCAGCAGCCCACGACTAGCGGGATCCGAGCAGTACTTC. Amino acid sequence: CASSPRLAGSEQYF.

The chain uses TRBV7-9 and TRBJ1-1; D might be TRBD1 (5 bases). This CDR3 comprises 13 residues. CDR1 is SEHNR and CDR2 is FQNEAQ in the germline V gene (reference sequence). V was cut by 5 bases and J by 7 bases, with 14 bases left in between. CDR3 protein: CASSLDGRGEAFF. Here the CDR3 DNA reads TGTGCCAGCAGCCTAGACGGGAGGGGTGAAGCTTTCTTT. The variable domain in full, completed from reference TRBV7-9 and TRBJ1-1, reads DTGVSQNPRHKITKRGQNVTFRCDPISEHNRLYWYRQTLGQGPEFLTYFQNEAQLEKSRLLSDRFSAERPKGSFSTLEIQRTEQGDSAMYLCASSLDGRGEAFFGQGTRLTVV.

The J gene is TRBJ1-1, the V gene TRBV29-1; D is unresolved. This CDR3 region has 13 residues. Germline V gene data show CDR1 as SQVTM and CDR2 as ANQGSEA. V shed 5 bases and J shed 6 bases, with 16 bases lying between them. CDR3 in DNA: TGCAGCGTTTCTTCTCTATCTCTGGCTGAAGCTTTCTTT. Encoded protein: CSVSSLSLAEAFF.

This clone has just one count. The CDR3 is CAISESIGDRNYEQYF. The CDR3 DNA sequence: TGTGCCATCAGTGAGTCGATAGGGGACAGGAACTACGAGCAGTACTTC. The V and J genes are TRBV10-3 and TRBJ2-7, with 8 bases that match TRBD1. The junction had 7 bases not matched to a gene; V was cut back by 0 bases and J by 3 bases. CDR3 length equals 16 residues. CDR1 is ENHRY, CDR2 SYGVKD, per germline.

V is TRBV9 and J is TRBJ2-7, with D perhaps TRBD2 (6 bases). V dropped 2 bases and J dropped 1 base, with 13 bases sitting between them. The CDR3 is 15 amino acids. Looked up from germline, CDR1 is SGDLS and CDR2 is YYNGEE. CDR3 amino acids: CASSVIADPSYEQYF. As DNA, the CDR3 is TGTGCCAGCAGCGTTATAGCGGACCCTTCCTACGAGCAGTACTTC.

This chain uses TRBV30 with TRBJ2-1, with no clear D. The germline V and J ends were trimmed by 6 bases and 4 bases, with 4 bases remaining between them. The CDR3 length is 10 residues. The germline V gene has CDR1 GTSNPN and CDR2 SVGIG (reference sequence). CDR3 in amino acids: CACRYNEQFF. Written as DNA, the CDR3 is TGTGCCTGCCGGTACAATGAGCAGTTCTTC.

The chain joins TRBV25-1 to TRBJ2-5, with 7 bases lining up with TRBD2. The V gene end was trimmed by 0 bases and the J gene end by 2 bases; junction bases not matched to a gene: 6. The CDR3 has 16 residues. Germline loops: CDR1 MGHDK, CDR2 SYGVNS. The CDR3 spells CASSEYPSGEQETQYF. CDR3 DNA sequence: TGTGCCAGCAGTGAATACCCTAGCGGAGAACAAGAGACCCAGTACTTC.

In this sample, this clone turned up once. In DNA, the CDR3 is TGTGCTAGTGGTTTGGAGGGCAGAGCCTATGGCTACACCTTC. Its translation: CASGLEGRAYGYTF. The chain is built from TRBV12-5 and TRBJ1-2, with unresolved D. This CDR3 contains 14 residues. Germline V CDR1 and CDR2: LGHNT, FRNRAP. Trimming removed 1 base at V and 4 bases at J, with 10 bases between. Full variable domain (missing parts from reference TRBV12-5 and TRBJ1-2): DARVTQTPRHKVTEMGQEVTMRCQPILGHNTVFWYRQTMMQGLELLAYFRNRAPLDDSGMPKDRFSAEMPDATLATLKIQPSEPRDSAVYFCASGLEGRAYGYTFGSGTRLTVV.

V usage is TRBV28 and J usage is TRBJ2-5; tentative D call: TRBD2 (6 bases). Germline V gene sequence: CDR1 MDHEN, CDR2 SYDVKM. This CDR3 is built from 13 residues. V lost 8 bases and J 7 bases, leaving 17 bases between the germline ends. CDR3 DNA: TGTGCCAGCTCTCCCGCAGCGGAGGGGACCCAGTACTTC. Residues: CASSPAAEGTQYF.

V and J are TRBV6-5 and TRBJ2-1; D is unclear. The germline V and J ends were trimmed by 0 bases and 6 bases, with 15 bases remaining between them. Germline CDR1 and CDR2: MNHEY and SVGAGI. The CDR3 extends over 16 amino acids. In DNA, the CDR3 is TGTGCCAGCAGTTACTCGAAGCAGGCAACGGGCAATGAGCAGTTCTTC. Its translation: CASSYSKQATGNEQFF.

V and J are TRBV27 and TRBJ1-5; maybe TRBD1 (5 bases). V was pared by 5 bases and J by 4 bases, with 12 bases between. The CDR3 spans 14 residues. Germline V gene data show CDR1 as MNHEY and CDR2 as SMNVEV (reference sequence). The CDR3 nucleotides are TGTGCCAGCAGTGGTACCGGGGCAAATCAGCCCCAGCATTTT. It encodes CASSGTGANQPQHF.